A single sample gave rise to the 26 T cell receptor beta chains below, sequenced in a study of blood T cell repertoires in COVID-19. Data came from immunoSEQ multiplex PCR; TCRdb stores just in-frame clones and leaves some out. The data show about 280,000 clones, approximately 90% seen once. The specimen was peripheral blood. These TCRs come from a woman aged 45-65 years who had recovered from COVID-19.

The chain couples TRBV28 to TRBJ2-3, with D uncertain. This CDR3 has 14 amino acids. Germline CDR1 is MDHEN and CDR2 is SYDVKM. The ends were cut back, 7 bases at V and 1 base at J, with 12 bases in the middle. The CDR3 reads CASILQRGTDTQYF. As DNA, the CDR3 is TGTGCCAGCATCCTCCAGCGTGGCACAGATACGCAGTATTTT.

This chain connects TRBV28 to TRBJ1-2; 10 bases align to TRBD1. V was pared by 3 bases and J by 4 bases, with 5 bases of the junction left unmatched. The CDR3 length is 15 residues. Germline V lookup: CDR1 MDHEN, CDR2 SYDVKM. The CDR3 DNA reads TGTGCCAGCAGTTTTAGACAGGGGGCGGTCTATGGCTACACCTTC. Translation: CASSFRQGAVYGYTF.

V usage is TRBV28 and J usage is TRBJ2-7, with 9 positions matching TRBD1. With V trimmed by 6 bases and J by 2 bases, 8 bases remained unmatched. This CDR3 has 15 amino acids. Germline V gene sequence: CDR1 MDHEN, CDR2 SYDVKM. DNA of the CDR3: TGTGCCAGCAGGGCCGGGACAGGGACTCCCTACGAGCAGTACTTC. As protein: CASRAGTGTPYEQYF.

The chain couples TRBV7-8 to TRBJ1-1; 7 bases map to TRBD1. Germline-derived CDR1 and CDR2 are SGHVS and FQNEAQ. There are 13 residues in the CDR3. Trimming cost V 5 bases and J 5 bases; bases outside gene matches: 5. CDR3 DNA: TGTGCCAGCAGCCGCGACAGGGAAACTGAAGCTTTCTTT. Translating it yields CASSRDRETEAFF.

The chain is built from TRBV6-6 and TRBJ1-5; 7 bases align to TRBD1. The length of the CDR3 is 15 residues. CDR1 is MNHNY, CDR2 SVGAGI, per germline (reference sequence). Trimming removed 6 bases from V and 6 bases from J; junction bases left unmatched: 11. The CDR3 DNA reads as TGTGCCAGCAGCCTCACAGGGGACGTCAGTCAGCCCCAGCATTTT. Translation: CASSLTGDVSQPQHF.

The chain joins TRBV28 to TRBJ2-6; TRBD1 matches at 8 bases. CDR3 size: 17 residues. The germline CDR1 and CDR2 sequences are MDHEN and SYDVKM. Trimming removed 5 bases from V and 2 bases from J; junction bases left unmatched: 8. The DNA of the CDR3 is TGTGCCAGCAGTCCGCGACAGGGGATCGCTGGGGCCAACGTCCTGACTTTC. Residues: CASSPRQGIAGANVLTF. Looking up the rest from reference TRBV28 and TRBJ2-6 gives the full variable domain: DVKVTQSSRYLVKRTGEKVFLECVQDMDHENMFWYRQDPGLGLRLIYFSYDVKMKEKGDIPEGYSVSREKKERFSLILESASTNQTSMYLCASSPRQGIAGANVLTFGAGSRLTVL.

This clone showed up just once. The chain uses TRBV5-1 and TRBJ2-3, with 8 bases lining up with TRBD2. The CDR3 runs 14 residues. V lost 7 bases and J lost 3; bases outside the gene matches: 7. From germline, CDR1 is SGHRS and CDR2 YFSETQ. The CDR3: CASSSSGLTDTQYF. The CDR3 coding sequence is TGCGCCAGCTCGTCTAGCGGGCTAACAGATACGCAGTATTTT.

V gene TRBV5-4 combines with J gene TRBJ2-3; TRBD2 aligns across 8 bases. Germline V gene lookup returns CDR1 SGHNT and CDR2 YYREEE (reference sequence). The V segment lost 0 bases and the J segment 4 bases; nucleotides outside the gene matches: 7. The CDR3 length is 16 residues. CDR3 bases: TGTGCCAGCAGCTTGGGGTCGGGAGGGATGGCAGATACGCAGTATTTT. Amino acid sequence: CASSLGSGGMADTQYF.

V gene TRBV9 combines with J gene TRBJ2-7, with 7 bases lining up with TRBD2. The CDR3 is 14 amino acids. CDR1 is SGDLS and CDR2 is YYNGEE in the germline V gene. With 4 bases clipped from V and 7 bases from J, the junction kept 11 bases outside the gene matches. CDR3 in amino acids: CASSPNPGGGEQYF. CDR3 nucleotides: TGTGCCAGCAGCCCAAACCCGGGAGGTGGGGAGCAGTACTTC.

The chain joins TRBV5-1 to TRBJ1-1; 7 bases agree with TRBD1. Germline-derived CDR1 and CDR2 are SGHRS and YFSETQ. This CDR3 region has 15 residues. After removal of 2 bases from V and 4 bases from J, the junction contained 8 bases not matched to a gene. CDR3 nucleotide sequence: TGCGCCAGCAGCTTACCCTCAGGGGGAGTCACTGAAGCTTTCTTT. Protein: CASSLPSGGVTEAFF.

The chain has TRBV5-1 and TRBJ1-2; 7 bases agree with TRBD1. Unmatched junction bases numbered 6, after V lost 0 bases and J lost 7 bases. The CDR3 covers 14 residues. Germline values: CDR1 SGHRS, CDR2 YFSETQ. The CDR3 DNA is TGCGCCAGCAGCTTGGAGGGACAGTTCTCTGGCTACACCTTC. It is translated as CASSLEGQFSGYTF. Based on the CDR3 plus reference TRBV5-1 and TRBJ1-2, the full variable domain is KAGVTQTPRYLIKTRGQQVTLSCSPISGHRSVSWYQQTPGQGLQFLFEYFSETQRNKGNFPGRFSGRQFSNSRSEMNVSTLELGDSALYLCASSLEGQFSGYTFGSGTRLTVV.

This clone was detected only once. In DNA, the CDR3 is TGCAGCGTTGAAGGGGCAGGGGGTTCCTACGAGCAGTACTTC. It specifies CSVEGAGGSYEQYF. This rearrangement joins TRBV29-1 to TRBJ2-7; TRBD1 agrees at 7 bases. V lost 1 base, J lost 1 base, and 4 bases stayed unmatched. Germline-derived CDR1 and CDR2 are SQVTM and ANQGSEA. The CDR3 covers 14 residues.

This chain uses TRBV30 with TRBJ2-4, with D hard to call. Germline lookup yields CDR1 GTSNPN and CDR2 SVGIG (reference sequence). V was shortened by 2 bases and J by 1 base, with 6 bases between the two germline ends. The CDR3 covers 13 residues. CDR3 coding DNA: TGTGCCTGGAGTCGTTTGGCCAAAAACATTCAGTACTTC. Translated: CAWSRLAKNIQYF.

V usage is TRBV6-4 and J usage is TRBJ2-1, with 15 bases aligning to TRBD2. Trimming removed 6 bases from V and 7 bases from J; junction bases left unmatched: 4. Germline V gene lookup returns CDR1 MRHNA and CDR2 SNTAGT. CDR3 length: 15 amino acids. The CDR3 region has the DNA TGTGCCAGCAGAGGACTAGCGGGGGGGCGGAATGAGCAGTTCTTC. It yields the protein CASRGLAGGRNEQFF.

This clone has just one count. The CDR3, as DNA: TGTGCCAGCAGCTTGGTCGACTCTGAAGCTTTCTTT. Translation gives CASSLVDSEAFF. V is TRBV5-6 and J is TRBJ1-1; D gene uncertain. There are 12 residues in the CDR3. The germline V gene encodes CDR1 SGHDT and CDR2 YYEEEE. V gave up 0 bases and J gave up 6 bases, with 6 bases separating them.

This chain connects TRBV27 to TRBJ2-1, with 12 bases matching TRBD2. From germline, CDR1 is MNHEY and CDR2 SMNVEV (reference sequence). The CDR3 length is 15 residues. V lost 5 bases and J lost 12; bases outside the gene matches: 11. The DNA for the CDR3 is TGTGCCAGCAGTCCCCACCTAGCGGGGGGGATAGGGCAGTTCTTC. Translating gives CASSPHLAGGIGQFF.

The chain has TRBV6-1 and TRBJ2-4; 9 bases map to TRBD2. CDR1 is MNHNS and CDR2 is SASEGT in the germline V gene. The CDR3 is 17 amino acids. The junction had 8 bases not matched to a gene; V was cut back by 2 bases and J by 3 bases. This CDR3 is CASSEYGGGGNKNIQYF. The CDR3 DNA reads as TGTGCCAGCAGTGAATACGGCGGGGGGGGGAACAAAAACATTCAGTACTTC.

The chain recombines TRBV6-1 with TRBJ2-4, with 8 bases that match TRBD1. The CDR3 is 16 amino acids. CDR1 MNHNS and CDR2 SASEGT come from the germline V gene. Unmatched junction bases numbered 2, after V lost 1 base and J lost 0 bases. CDR3 in amino acids: CASSEGQGAAKNIQYF. CDR3 in DNA: TGTGCCAGCAGTGAAGGGCAGGGGGCAGCCAAAAACATTCAGTACTTC.

CDR3 sequence: CASSETGNSNTEAFF. The CDR3 DNA reads TGTGCCAGCAGTGAGACAGGGAATTCGAACACTGAAGCTTTCTTT. The chain has TRBV6-1 and TRBJ1-1, with 7 bases fitting TRBD1. The CDR3 is made up of 15 amino acids. The germline CDR1 and CDR2 sequences are MNHNS and SASEGT. The trim removed 3 bases at V and 1 base at J, leaving 5 bases unmatched.

The chain has TRBV7-3 and TRBJ1-1; unclear D gene. V dropped 0 bases and J dropped 0 bases, with 2 bases sitting between them. Germline CDR1 reads SGHTA; CDR2 reads FQGTGA. CDR3 length: 13 amino acids. Here the CDR3 DNA reads TGTGCCAGCAGCTTAACCGTGAACACTGAAGCTTTCTTT. Translation gives CASSLTVNTEAFF.

The chain is built from TRBV18 and TRBJ1-1; the D is unclear. V shed 3 bases and J shed 0 bases, with 5 bases lying between them. The CDR3 contains 13 residues. Germline-derived CDR1 and CDR2 are KGHSH and LQKENI. The CDR3 loop reads CASSPDMNTEAFF. The CDR3 DNA follows: TGTGCCAGCTCACCCGACATGAACACTGAAGCTTTCTTT.

The chain has TRBV7-2 and TRBJ2-7; a weak D match, TRBD1 (6 bases). V was shortened by 7 bases and J by 6 bases, with 13 bases between the two germline ends. The CDR3 length is 12 residues. Looked up from germline, CDR1 is SGHTA and CDR2 is FQGNSA. The CDR3 nucleotides read TGTGCCAGCACCACTGGGGGCGGCGAGCAGTACTTC. This codes for CASTTGGGEQYF.

This chain uses TRBV2 with TRBJ2-2, with D possibly TRBD2 on 5 matching bases. Per germline, CDR1 SNHLY and CDR2 FYNNEI. The V gene lost 4 bases and the J gene lost 1 base, with 7 bases spanning the gap. CDR3 length: 14 residues. The CDR3 spells CASSAGRNTGELFF. For the CDR3, the DNA is TGTGCCAGCAGTGCGGGAAGGAACACCGGGGAGCTGTTTTTT.

The chain carries TRBV6-1 and TRBJ1-1, with 7 bases lining up with TRBD1. The CDR3 runs 11 residues. J gave up 10 bases and V 3 bases, and 2 bases lay outside the gene matches. Per the germline V gene, CDR1 is MNHNS and CDR2 is SASEGT. CDR3: CASSDQGGAFF. CDR3 sequence (DNA): TGTGCCAGCAGTGATCAGGGGGGAGCTTTCTTT.

V gene TRBV29-1 combines with J gene TRBJ2-5; 7 nucleotides match TRBD2. CDR3 size: 17 residues. The germline CDR1 and CDR2 sequences are SQVTM and ANQGSEA. V was pared by 4 bases and J by 5 bases, with 19 bases of the junction left unmatched. CDR3 in amino acids: CSVVVAGVFITKETQYF. The DNA for the CDR3 is TGCAGCGTTGTGGTTGCGGGAGTTTTCATAACCAAGGAGACCCAGTACTTC.

V and J are TRBV7-2 and TRBJ2-1; 13 bases match TRBD2. CDR3 length: 15 amino acids. Germline V CDR1 and CDR2: SGHTA, FQGNSA. The trim removed 4 bases at V and 9 bases at J, leaving 6 bases unmatched. CDR3 coding DNA: TGTGCCAGCAGCTCTACTAGCGGGGGGGGAAGTGAGCAGTTCTTC. Its protein is CASSSTSGGGSEQFF. Looking up the rest from reference TRBV7-2 and TRBJ2-1 gives the full variable domain: GAGVSQSPSNKVTEKGKDVELRCDPISGHTALYWYRQSLGQGLEFLIYFQGNSAPDKSGLPSDRFSAERTGGSVSTLTIQRTQQEDSAVYLCASSSTSGGGSEQFFGPGTRLTVL.